One and the same sample provided the 30 T cell receptor beta chains below, sequenced in a study of CD8 T cells in ankylosing spondylitis. Each CDR3 protein is one row after TCRdb ran MiXCR on the 5' RACE reads. This sample yields about 340,000 distinct CDR3 sequences, of which approximately 15% are seen a single time; 0.9% to 1.2% belongs to the top ten. Sequenced material: blood, either unsorted or a sorted T cell fraction (not recorded which). These receptors all come from a male donor with ankylosing spondylitis or in good health (not recorded which).

This clonotype has a handful of counts. The chain has TRBV15 and TRBJ2-2; D ambiguous. This CDR3 contains 12 residues. Trimming left V 1 base short and J 5 bases short, with 2 bases between. Per the germline V gene, CDR1 is LNHNV and CDR2 is YYDKDF (reference sequence). The CDR3 bases are TGTGCCACCAGCAGAGTTACCGGGGAGCTGTTTTTT. This codes for CATSRVTGELFF.

The V and J genes are TRBV5-1 and TRBJ2-3; D gene ambiguous. CDR1 and CDR2 from the germline V gene are SGHRS and YFSETQ. CDR3 length: 15 amino acids. Trimming removed 2 bases at V and 6 bases at J, with 16 bases between. The CDR3 DNA reads as TGCGCCAGCAGCTTTGCCGGCCAAGGCAGGGATACGCAGTATTTT. This sequence encodes CASSFAGQGRDTQYF.

This clonotype was counted between two and nine times. CDR3: CASSRATSGGVKTDTQYF. DNA for the CDR3: TGTGCCAGCAGCAGGGCCACTAGCGGGGGGGTTAAGACAGATACGCAGTATTTT. The chain joins TRBV5-6 to TRBJ2-3, with TRBD2 matching over 13 bases. CDR1 and CDR2 from the germline V gene are SGHDT and YYEEEE. The CDR3 spans 18 residues. The V segment lost 4 bases and the J segment 3 bases; nucleotides outside the gene matches: 11.

The chain employs TRBV11-2 and TRBJ2-7; 7 bases map to TRBD1. The V gene's germline CDR1 is SGHAT and CDR2 FQNNGV. This CDR3 contains 16 residues. V was pared by 3 bases and J by 0 bases, with 8 bases of the junction left unmatched. The CDR3 coding sequence is TGTGCCAGCAGCTTGGTAGGACAGGTCCTCTCCTACGAGCAGTACTTC. Translated: CASSLVGQVLSYEQYF.

The rearrangement joins TRBV10-3 to TRBJ1-4; D gene uncertain. There are 15 residues in the CDR3. Trimming took off 0 bases at V and 0 bases at J, with 5 bases between the two ends. Germline CDR1 is ENHRY and CDR2 is SYGVKD. For the CDR3, the DNA is TGTGCCATCAGTGAGTCATATCCAACTAATGAAAAACTGTTTTTT. Translating it yields CAISESYPTNEKLFF.

The chain links TRBV7-2 to TRBJ2-3, with unresolved D. CDR1 is SGHTA, CDR2 FQGNSA, per germline. V was clipped by 5 bases and J by 2 bases, with 14 bases between them. This CDR3 contains 15 residues. The CDR3 spells CASSQDDSFTDTQYF. DNA for the CDR3: TGTGCCAGCAGCCAAGACGACTCGTTCACAGATACGCAGTATTTT.

This clonotype was counted a few times. The chain couples TRBV5-5 to TRBJ2-1; 7 bases line up with TRBD1. This CDR3 has 16 residues. V was clipped by 2 bases and J by 5 bases; unmatched bases: 10. Looked up from germline, CDR1 is SGHKS and CDR2 is YYEKEE (reference sequence). The DNA for the CDR3 is TGTGCCAGCAGCTTATCTACCGGGACAGCTAACAATGAGCAGTTCTTC. Residues: CASSLSTGTANNEQFF.

This clonotype has just a few counts. The gene calls are TRBV5-1 and TRBJ2-2; a possible D gene is TRBD1 (5 bases). V lost 2 bases, J lost 5 bases, and 7 bases lay in between. Germline V gene data show CDR1 as SGHRS and CDR2 as YFSETQ. The CDR3 contains 13 residues. As DNA, the CDR3 is TGCGCCAGCAGCTTACAGGCTACCGGGGAGCTGTTTTTT. It encodes CASSLQATGELFF.

The V call is TRBV11-2, the J call TRBJ2-1; D is unresolved. CDR3 length: 16 residues. V shed 4 bases and J shed 10 bases, with 23 bases lying between them. The V gene's germline CDR1 is SGHAT and CDR2 FQNNGV. Written as DNA, the CDR3 is TGTGCCAGCAGCTCCCGGGTAGCCTCAGGCACGGGCGAGCAGTTCTTC. Amino acids: CASSSRVASGTGEQFF.

The CDR3 reads CASSLPRASGANVLTF. The CDR3, as DNA: TGTGCCAGCAGTCTTCCTCGGGCCTCTGGGGCCAACGTCCTGACTTTC. The chain uses TRBV27 and TRBJ2-6; no clear D gene. The CDR3 spans 16 residues. Germline V gene data show CDR1 as MNHEY and CDR2 as SMNVEV (reference sequence). Trimming shortened V by 5 bases and J by 0 bases, and 11 bases separated the two germline ends.

V usage is TRBV7-9 and J usage is TRBJ1-2, with unresolved D. V was clipped by 0 bases and J by 0 bases, with 8 bases between them. The CDR3 covers 15 residues. The germline gives CDR1 SEHNR, CDR2 FQNEAQ (reference sequence). The CDR3 loop reads CASSLARAANYGYTF. The DNA of the CDR3 is TGTGCCAGCAGCTTAGCGAGGGCAGCTAACTATGGCTACACCTTC.

This clonotype was counted only a few times. V usage is TRBV5-1 and J usage is TRBJ1-1; D gene uncertain. In germline, CDR1 is SGHRS, CDR2 YFSETQ. Deletions cut 2 bases from V and 1 base from J, with 6 bases between. The CDR3 loop spans 13 amino acids. CDR3 sequence reads: CASSFETNTEAFF. The CDR3 DNA is TGCGCCAGCAGCTTCGAGACGAACACTGAAGCTTTCTTT.

Turning to this clonotype: This sequence may be a read error, since a much larger clone differs from it by one base. In DNA, the CDR3 is TGTGCCAGCAGCGTAGAGGCCGGGGAGCTGTTTTTT. Translated, it gives CASSVEAGELFF. V is TRBV9 and J is TRBJ2-2; D ambiguous. V lost 0 bases and J 6 bases, leaving 3 bases between the germline ends. This CDR3 spans 12 amino acids. Looked up from germline, CDR1 is SGDLS and CDR2 is YYNGEE.

The chain combines TRBV21-1 with TRBJ2-7; TRBD1, the D gene given by the table, was not confirmed from the DNA. TRBV21-1 is designated a pseudogene. This CDR3 is 12 amino acids long. CDR3 loop: CASTMGGKEQYF. CDR3 in DNA: TGTGCCAGCACCATGGGGGGAAAGGAGCAGTACTTC.

The chain combines TRBV7-2 with TRBJ2-4; 8 nucleotides agree with TRBD1. CDR3 size: 13 residues. Trimming at V came to 6 bases and at J to 6 bases, leaving 4 bases not matched to a gene. CDR1 and CDR2 (germline): SGHTA, FQGNSA. The CDR3 region is CASRVGQGNIQYF. The CDR3 DNA reads TGTGCCAGCAGGGTAGGACAGGGAAACATTCAGTACTTC.

Only a few counts were recorded for this clonotype. The chain uses TRBV27 and TRBJ2-2, with 8 bases matching TRBD1. Germline values: CDR1 MNHEY, CDR2 SMNVEV (reference sequence). The V and J ends lost 5 bases and 4 bases, in that order; junction bases with no gene match: 6. This CDR3 has 15 residues. CDR3 nucleotide sequence: TGTGCCAGCAGTCAATCGACAGGGGTCACCGGGGAGCTGTTTTTT. It encodes CASSQSTGVTGELFF.

The chain is built from TRBV4-1 and TRBJ1-1; D uncertain. V lost 0 bases to trimming and J lost 2 bases, with 7 bases between them. The CDR3 loop spans 14 amino acids. Germline loops: CDR1 MGHRA, CDR2 YSYEKL. In DNA form, the CDR3 reads TGCGCCAGCAGCCAAGACGAGGTAAACACTGAAGCTTTCTTT. This translates into CASSQDEVNTEAFF.

The chain combines TRBV7-9 with TRBJ2-7; D not resolved. V lost 1 base to trimming and J lost 3 bases, with 10 bases between them. Germline assignment: CDR1 SEHNR and CDR2 FQNEAQ (reference sequence). The CDR3 has 14 residues. CDR3 nucleotide sequence: TGTGCCAGCAGCTTAGACGGAAACTTCTACGAGCAGTACTTC. This codes for CASSLDGNFYEQYF.

In this sample, this clonotype turned up a few times. This chain links TRBV3-1 with TRBJ2-2; D is possibly TRBD2 (6 bases). Per the germline V gene, CDR1 is LGHDT and CDR2 is YNNKEL (reference sequence). Trimming left V 5 bases short and J 8 bases short, with 15 bases between. The CDR3 totals 14 residues. For the CDR3, the DNA is TGTGCCAGCAGCGCGACCTGGAGGGCTGGGGAGCTGTTTTTT. This encodes CASSATWRAGELFF.

The sample holds a few counts of this clonotype. The chain combines TRBV15 with TRBJ1-2; D is perhaps TRBD1 (6 bases). CDR3 size: 16 residues. Trimming took off 0 bases at V and 5 bases at J, with 16 bases between the two ends. Germline V lookup: CDR1 LNHNV, CDR2 YYDKDF (reference sequence). CDR3 region: CATSRDRDMTWYGYTF. The CDR3 DNA follows: TGTGCCACCAGCAGAGATAGGGACATGACATGGTATGGCTACACCTTC. Full variable domain (outside the CDR3, taken from reference TRBV15 and TRBJ1-2): DAMVIQNPRYQVTQFGKPVTLSCSQTLNHNVMYWYQQKSSQAPKLLFHYYDKDFNNEADTPDNFQSRRPNTSFCFLDIRSPGLGDTAMYLCATSRDRDMTWYGYTFGSGTRLTVV.

The chain recombines TRBV29-1 with TRBJ2-7; D tentatively fits TRBD1 or TRBD2 (6 bases each). Germline CDR1 SQVTM, CDR2 ANQGSEA. This CDR3 is built from 13 residues. V dropped 1 base and J dropped 7 bases, with 14 bases sitting between them. CDR3 amino acids: CSVEGQPGAEQYF. In DNA form, the CDR3 reads TGCAGCGTTGAAGGGCAGCCGGGGGCTGAGCAGTACTTC.

The chain recombines TRBV5-6 with TRBJ2-7; D uncertain. This CDR3 comprises 14 residues. From germline, CDR1 is SGHDT and CDR2 YYEEEE. V gave up 0 bases and J gave up 3 bases, with 10 bases separating them. CDR3 sequence (DNA): TGTGCCAGCAGCTTGGGCTTATCAGGCTACGAGCAGTACTTC. Its protein product is CASSLGLSGYEQYF.

This clonotype was picked up many times. V and J are TRBV4-2 and TRBJ2-1; D possibly corresponds to TRBD2 (5 bases). This CDR3 has 19 residues. V shed 0 bases and J shed 8 bases, with 26 bases lying between them. Germline CDR1 LGHNA, CDR2 YNFKEQ. The CDR3 nucleotides are TGTGCCAGCAGCCAAGATTGGCGCGGACTCCCCCGAATTAGGGATGAGCAGTTCTTC. Translation: CASSQDWRGLPRIRDEQFF.

This clonotype occurred many times. CDR3 residues: CASRGPMGNQPQHF. CDR3 sequence (DNA): TGTGCCAGCAGGGGTCCGATGGGCAATCAGCCCCAGCATTTT. The V and J genes are TRBV2 and TRBJ1-5; D remains unclear. Germline V gives CDR1 SNHLY, CDR2 FYNNEI. This CDR3 is built from 14 residues. V was pared by 6 bases and J by 2 bases, with 11 bases between.

This clonotype has a handful of counts. This chain uses TRBV29-1 with TRBJ2-1, with a possible D match to TRBD2 (5 bases). V was clipped by 1 base and J by 0 bases, with 7 bases between them. The V gene's germline CDR1 is SQVTM and CDR2 ANQGSEA. This CDR3 has 14 residues. CDR3 nucleotide sequence: TGCAGCGTTGAAGGAGCGGCCTCCTACAATGAGCAGTTCTTC. It translates to CSVEGAASYNEQFF.

The J gene is TRBJ1-2, the V gene TRBV12-5; D perhaps matches TRBD1 (5 bases). V was clipped by 2 bases and J by 1 base, with 20 bases between them. Germline CDR1 is LGHNT and CDR2 is FRNRAP. This CDR3 contains 18 residues. CDR3 loop: CASGLPPFPGRHNYGYTF. CDR3 DNA: TGTGCTAGTGGTTTGCCTCCCTTCCCGGGACGGCATAACTATGGCTACACCTTC.

In this sample, this clonotype turned up many times. The V and J genes are TRBV5-1 and TRBJ1-1; 9 bases align to TRBD1. Germline trimming cut 0 bases from V and 2 bases from J; bases unmatched to any gene: 5. Germline CDR1 SGHRS, CDR2 YFSETQ. This CDR3 contains 16 residues. This chain's CDR3 is CASSLGTGARNTEAFF. For the CDR3, the DNA is TGCGCCAGCAGCTTGGGGACAGGGGCTAGAAACACTGAAGCTTTCTTT.

The chain has TRBV6-5 and TRBJ2-1; the match to TRBD2 covers 11 bases. The CDR3 length is 15 residues. J lost 6 bases, V lost 1 base, and 2 bases had no gene match. Germline V lookup: CDR1 MNHEY, CDR2 SVGAGI. The CDR3 sequence is CASSYYGTSGNEQFF. The CDR3 DNA reads TGTGCCAGCAGTTACTACGGGACTAGCGGCAATGAGCAGTTCTTC.

A few counts support this clonotype. This chain joins TRBV28 and TRBJ2-7; 7 bases are shared with TRBD2. Germline-derived CDR1 and CDR2 are MDHEN and SYDVKM. V was clipped by 7 bases and J by 2 bases; unmatched bases: 11. The CDR3 is made up of 15 amino acids. CDR3: CASTSAGTEPYEQYF. The CDR3 DNA reads as TGTGCCAGCACCTCAGCGGGGACCGAACCCTACGAGCAGTACTTC.

The sample holds a few counts of this clonotype. The chain recombines TRBV5-1 with TRBJ2-3; TRBD2 matches at 7 bases. The CDR3 runs to 15 residues. The junction had 8 bases not matched to a gene; V was cut back by 3 bases and J by 4 bases. Looked up from germline, CDR1 is SGHRS and CDR2 is YFSETQ. CDR3 in amino acids: CASSSAGTSSDTQYF. CDR3 in DNA: TGCGCCAGCAGCTCAGCGGGAACGAGTTCAGATACGCAGTATTTT.